The rows below give T cell receptor beta chains drawn from one sample of a study of naive and memory T cell subsets. TCRdb fed the UMI-ligation and nested PCR reads into MiXCR, producing one record per CDR3 protein. The table lists tens of thousands of distinct CDR3 sequences, 6% of them singletons. Material: skin, obtained from a tuberculin skin test site. All receptors derive from an adult in good health. The CDR3 runs from the conserved cysteine through the conserved F or W. D genes are given only for firm matches. Some rows mark clone size as missing; the rest say once, few, many or name a class of expanded clone.

TRBV9 TRBD1 many CASSYRQGVSYNEQFF
TRBV11-2 TRBD1 few CASSSNRGRSLYEQFF
TRBV28 - many CASRPTGLYTQYF
TRBV10-3 - few CAISDVGDQETQYF
TRBV11-2 - many CASSLEGAAAHYYYEQYF
TRBV7-9 - many CASSLDSVVGAGGELFF
TRBV11-2 - medium-sized CASSLDRDPYNEQFF
TRBV27 TRBD1 - CASSTDRGANYGYTF
TRBV4-3 TRBD1 - CASSQDSQDRGLSPLHF
TRBV18 - many CASSPSETLPSYNEQFF